This record concerns one TCR beta chain sequence. V lost 10 bases to trimming and J lost 8 bases; unmatched junction nucleotides: 5. The CDR3 is 12 residues long. CDR1 is SGHTS, CDR2 YDEGEE, per germline. This specimen comes from a study of T cell changes during pregnancy in multiple sclerosis. Sequencing used immunoSEQ multiplex PCR; TCRdb keeps in-frame clones, though not all of them. This table holds about 45,000 clones, approximately 90% found once. The rearrangement joins TRBV5-8 to TRBJ1-4; 10 bases fit TRBD1. The specimen comprised CD8+ T cells from peripheral blood mononuclear cells, sampled in the second trimester of pregnancy. The TCR was taken from a female donor with multiple sclerosis, enrolled in a pregnancy study. CDR3 coding DNA: TGTGCCCATGGGACAGGGGAGGAAAAACTGTTTTTT. Its protein is CAHGTGEEKLFF. Together with reference TRBV5-8 and TRBJ1-4, the CDR3 gives the full variable domain: EAGVTQSPTHLIKTRGQQATLRCSPISGHTSVYWYQQALGLGLQFLLWYDEGEERNRGNFPPRFSGRQFPNYSSELNVNALELEDSALYLCAHGTGEEKLFFGSGTQLSVL.